This T cell receptor beta chain appears in the sequencing data of a study of cytomegalovirus exposure and HLA in healthy donors. Whole-study context: Within an early data release were about 85 million unique TCRs drawn from HLA-typed donors.

Study results and caveats: Later analysis identified about 17,000 TCR beta sequences associated with HLA alleles, using a false discovery rate threshold of 0.05.

V lost 6 bases and J lost 9; bases outside the gene matches: 11. CDR3 length: 13 residues. In germline, CDR1 is MDHEN, CDR2 SYDVKM. 60 Vbeta and 13 Jbeta primers were used in PCR. Here immunoSEQ multiplex PCR was the method, and the copy in TCRdb shows in-frame clones only, minus some. The sample has around 190,000 clones; 70% to 75% are singletons. About this clone itself: No antigen is known for it.

Sequencing was done on a sample of PBMCs. This sequence originates from a young man in good health and CMV-seropositive. This chain joins TRBV28 and TRBJ2-7; TRBD1 matches 7 bases. The CDR3 loop is CASRGTASTTQYF. CDR3 bases: TGTGCCAGCAGGGGGACAGCCTCTACGACGCAGTACTTC.